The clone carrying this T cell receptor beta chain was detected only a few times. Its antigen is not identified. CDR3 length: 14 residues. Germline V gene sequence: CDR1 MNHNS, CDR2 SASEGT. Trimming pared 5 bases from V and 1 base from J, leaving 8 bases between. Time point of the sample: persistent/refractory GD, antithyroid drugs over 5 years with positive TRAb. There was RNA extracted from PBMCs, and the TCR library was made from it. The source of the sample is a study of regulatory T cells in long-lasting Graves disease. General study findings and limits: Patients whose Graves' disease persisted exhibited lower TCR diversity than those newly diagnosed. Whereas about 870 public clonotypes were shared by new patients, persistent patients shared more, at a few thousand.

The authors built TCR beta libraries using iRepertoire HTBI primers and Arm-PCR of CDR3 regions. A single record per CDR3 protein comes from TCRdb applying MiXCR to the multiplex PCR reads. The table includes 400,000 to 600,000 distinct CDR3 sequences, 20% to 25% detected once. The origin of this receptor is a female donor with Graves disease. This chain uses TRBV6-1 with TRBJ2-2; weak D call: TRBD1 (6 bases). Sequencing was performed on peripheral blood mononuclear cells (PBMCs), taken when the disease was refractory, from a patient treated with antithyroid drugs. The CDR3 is CASSTDRNTGELFF. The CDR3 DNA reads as TGTGCCAGCAGTACGGACAGGAACACCGGGGAGCTGTTTTTT.